Given below is one TCR beta chain in context. With 5 bases removed from V and 9 bases from J, the gap between germline ends came to 17 bases. Germline CDR1 reads SGHTA; CDR2 reads FQGNSA. This CDR3 has 14 amino acids. This entry is derived from a study of T cell changes during pregnancy in multiple sclerosis. Produced via immunoSEQ multiplex PCR; TCRdb's table is partial and in-frame only. Of just over 40,000 clones listed, approximately 89% are singletons. The gene calls are TRBV7-2 and TRBJ2-1; D perhaps matches TRBD1 (5 bases). The source is a female donor in good health, enrolled as a control in a pregnancy study. Specimen: peripheral blood, collected in the first trimester of pregnancy. The chain's CDR3 is CASSPGLPRGEQFF. The CDR3 DNA is TGTGCCAGCAGCCCGGGCCTCCCTAGGGGTGAGCAGTTCTTC.